This T cell receptor beta chain was sequenced in a study of tumor and adjacent non-tumor tissue in lung cancer. No cell sorting was done before RNA was extracted from the tissue. TCRbeta libraries were built with three rounds of nested PCR, modified from ARM-PCR. TCRdb processed the multiplex PCR reads anew with MiXCR; each CDR3 protein has one entry. The table lists roughly 93,000 distinct CDR3 sequences, about 70% of them singletons. Study results and limitations: Tumor repertoires had a smaller top 100 clone share than normal lung. Tumor tissue had significantly higher TCR diversity than normal lung. Patients with more diverse tumor TCRs had worse survival.

With regard to this clonotype: Its antigen is not identified.

This CDR3 spans 13 amino acids. Trimming stripped 7 bases from V and 2 bases from J, with 14 bases between. Germline CDR1 and CDR2: SQVTM and ANQGSEA. The chain is built from TRBV29-1 and TRBJ1-2; D is undetermined. The TCR comes from a man between 60 and 70 years old with non-small cell lung cancer. The source material was lung tumor tissue. CDR3 sequence: CSAYFLQNYGYTF. The CDR3 bases are TGCAGCGCTTACTTTCTACAGAACTATGGCTACACCTTC.